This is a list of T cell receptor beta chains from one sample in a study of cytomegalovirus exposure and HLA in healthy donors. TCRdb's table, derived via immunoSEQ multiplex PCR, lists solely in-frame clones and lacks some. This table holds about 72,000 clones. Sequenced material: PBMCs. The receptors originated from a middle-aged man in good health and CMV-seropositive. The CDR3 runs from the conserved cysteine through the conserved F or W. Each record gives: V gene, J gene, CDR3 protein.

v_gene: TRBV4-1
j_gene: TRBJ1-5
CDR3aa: CASSQPLPDRFYDQPQHF

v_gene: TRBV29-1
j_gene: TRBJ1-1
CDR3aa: CSVHGTGMNTEAFF

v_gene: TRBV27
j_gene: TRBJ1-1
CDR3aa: CASSFIRTAKNTEAFF

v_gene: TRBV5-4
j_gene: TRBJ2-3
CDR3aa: CASSPDRVGDTQYF

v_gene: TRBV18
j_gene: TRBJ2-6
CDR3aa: CASSPRTGANVLTF

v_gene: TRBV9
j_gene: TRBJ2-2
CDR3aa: CASSVMGLAGGPGTGELFF

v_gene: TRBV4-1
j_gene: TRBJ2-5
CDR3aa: CASSQDRSLKKETQYF

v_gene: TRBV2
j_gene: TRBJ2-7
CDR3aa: CASSFDRGEQYF

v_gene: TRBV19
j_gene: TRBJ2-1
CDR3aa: CASSRQGTSYNEQFF

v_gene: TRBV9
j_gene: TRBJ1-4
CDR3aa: CASSVWTGKDEKLFF

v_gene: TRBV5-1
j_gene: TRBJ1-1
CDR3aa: CASSLVQGATEAFF

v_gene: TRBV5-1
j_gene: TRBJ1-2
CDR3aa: CASSPGQPNYGYTF

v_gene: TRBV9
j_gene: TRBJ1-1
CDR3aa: CASSGGQGASEAFF

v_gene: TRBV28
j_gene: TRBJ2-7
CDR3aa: CASRAGGFVYEQYF

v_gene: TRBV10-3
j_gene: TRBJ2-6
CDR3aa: CAIGERKLPASSGANVLTF

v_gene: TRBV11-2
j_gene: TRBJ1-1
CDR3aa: CASSLEWGGTEAFF

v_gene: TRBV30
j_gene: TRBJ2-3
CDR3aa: CAWVGLAGGNTQYF

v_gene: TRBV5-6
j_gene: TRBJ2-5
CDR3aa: CASSLAGVQETQYF

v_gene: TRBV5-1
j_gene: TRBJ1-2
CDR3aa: CASSFSGTGGPGGYTF

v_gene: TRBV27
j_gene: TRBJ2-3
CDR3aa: CASSNLLAGSTDTQYF

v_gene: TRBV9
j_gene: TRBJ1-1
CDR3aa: CASSLTQGAGTEAFF

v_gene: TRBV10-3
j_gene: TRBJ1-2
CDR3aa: CAISGRQGGGYTF

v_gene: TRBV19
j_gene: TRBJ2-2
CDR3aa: CATKAGGGTGELFF

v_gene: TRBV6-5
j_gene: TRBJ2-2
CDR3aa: CASSYGTGETGELFF

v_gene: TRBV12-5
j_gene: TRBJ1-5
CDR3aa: CASGPGTAGQPQHF

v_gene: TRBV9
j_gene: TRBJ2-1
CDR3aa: CASSADRGSYNEQFF

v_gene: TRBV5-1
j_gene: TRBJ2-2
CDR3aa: CASLEGATTGELFF

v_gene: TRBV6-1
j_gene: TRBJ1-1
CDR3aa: CASSGDRQAEAFF

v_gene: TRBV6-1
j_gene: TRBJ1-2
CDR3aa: CASSEIQGTEPLNYGYTF

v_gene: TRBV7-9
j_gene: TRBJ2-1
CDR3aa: CASSSRLAGGGEQFF

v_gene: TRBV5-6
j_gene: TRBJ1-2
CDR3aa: CASSPDRGLAYGYTF

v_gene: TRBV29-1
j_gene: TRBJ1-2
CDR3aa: CSTSRGISYGYTF

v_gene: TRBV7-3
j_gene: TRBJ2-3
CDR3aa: CASSQGGTDTQYF

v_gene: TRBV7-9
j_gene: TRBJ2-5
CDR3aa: CASSSRTGGETQYF

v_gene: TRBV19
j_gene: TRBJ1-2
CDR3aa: CASSAPRDRIYGYTF

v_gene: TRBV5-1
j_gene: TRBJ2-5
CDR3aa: CASSFSTQETQYF

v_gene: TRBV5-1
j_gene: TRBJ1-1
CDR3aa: CASSPTSGGTEAFF

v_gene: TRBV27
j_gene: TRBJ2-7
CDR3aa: CASRIRPTLGYEQYF

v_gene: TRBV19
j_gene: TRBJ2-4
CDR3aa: CASSPWAGKNIQYF

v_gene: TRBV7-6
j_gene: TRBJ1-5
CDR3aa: CASSLGAGGVGSNQPQHF

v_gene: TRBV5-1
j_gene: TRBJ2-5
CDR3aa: CASSLTTAAGETQYF

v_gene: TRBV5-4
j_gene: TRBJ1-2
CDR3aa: CASSPTGRGNYGYTF

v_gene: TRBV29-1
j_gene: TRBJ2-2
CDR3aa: CSVSPQGPMNTGELFF

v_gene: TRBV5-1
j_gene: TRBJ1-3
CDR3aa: CASRPAGSGNTIYF

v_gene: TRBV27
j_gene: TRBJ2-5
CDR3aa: CASSSTDRAEYF

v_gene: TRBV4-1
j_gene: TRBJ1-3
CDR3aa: CATKSRDRDGNTIYF

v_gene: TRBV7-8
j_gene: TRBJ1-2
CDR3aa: CASSLAQDRERYGYTF

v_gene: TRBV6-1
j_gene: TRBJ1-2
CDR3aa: CASSEGGRVYGYTF

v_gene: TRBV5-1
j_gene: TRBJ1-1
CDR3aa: CASHFRQGGTEAFF

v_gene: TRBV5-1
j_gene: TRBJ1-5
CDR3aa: CASSSRQGEAQHF

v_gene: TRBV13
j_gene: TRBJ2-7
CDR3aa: CASSQTGYSYEQYF

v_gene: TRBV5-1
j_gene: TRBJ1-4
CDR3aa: CASSSGGLGEKLFF

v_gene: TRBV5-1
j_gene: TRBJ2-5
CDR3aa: CASSKNLAYQETQYF

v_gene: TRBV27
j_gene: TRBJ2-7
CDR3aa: CASSLIGRGYEQYF

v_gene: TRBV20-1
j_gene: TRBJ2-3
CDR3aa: CSAFSVDTQYF

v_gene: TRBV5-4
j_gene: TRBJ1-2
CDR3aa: CASSLLLENRDLNYGYTF